This paragraph covers one T cell receptor (beta chain) sequence. The isolated RNA, all of it, was reverse transcribed, so expressed TCRB transcripts were what got sequenced. Some clones are missing from TCRdb's copy, which holds only in-frame ones; the method was immunoSEQ multiplex PCR. Among about 900,000 clones, about 17% were seen once, and the ten largest hold about 0.02%. This sample was taken from a study of beta chain features in type 1 diabetes. This CDR3 is built from 14 residues. The V end lost 3 bases, the J end lost 1 base, and 7 bases lay between the germline ends. From germline, CDR1 is SEHNR and CDR2 FQNEAQ (reference sequence).

The chain has TRBV7-9 and TRBJ1-5; the D is unclear. This clonotype was sampled from a woman aged 18 to 35 in good health. Sequenced input: naive CD4+ T cells from blood. CDR3 amino acids: CASSFTASNQPQHF. Written as DNA, the CDR3 is TGTGCCAGCAGCTTCACAGCGAGCAATCAGCCCCAGCATTTT. Variable domain in full (rest from reference TRBV7-9 and TRBJ1-5): DTGVSQNPRHKITKRGQNVTFRCDPISEHNRLYWYRQTLGQGPEFLTYFQNEAQLEKSRLLSDRFSAERPKGSFSTLEIQRTEQGDSAMYLCASSFTASNQPQHFGDGTRLSIL.